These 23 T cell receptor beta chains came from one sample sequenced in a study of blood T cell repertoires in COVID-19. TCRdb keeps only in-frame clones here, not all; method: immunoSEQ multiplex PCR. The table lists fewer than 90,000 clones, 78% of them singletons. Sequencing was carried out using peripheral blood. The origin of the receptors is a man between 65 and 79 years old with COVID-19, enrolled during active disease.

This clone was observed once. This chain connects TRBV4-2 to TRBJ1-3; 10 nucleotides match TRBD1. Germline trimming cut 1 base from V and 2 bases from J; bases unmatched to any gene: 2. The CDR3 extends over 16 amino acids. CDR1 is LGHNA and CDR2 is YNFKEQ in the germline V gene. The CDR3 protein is CASSQVGTGAGNTIYF. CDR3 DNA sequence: TGTGCCAGCAGCCAAGTTGGGACAGGGGCTGGAAACACCATATATTTT.

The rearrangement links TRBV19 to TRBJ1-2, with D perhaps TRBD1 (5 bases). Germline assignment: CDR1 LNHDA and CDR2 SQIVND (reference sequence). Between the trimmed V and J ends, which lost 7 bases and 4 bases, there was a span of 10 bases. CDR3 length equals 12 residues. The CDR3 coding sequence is TGTGCCAGTATGGGGGGGTTCTATGGCTACACCTTC. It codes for CASMGGFYGYTF. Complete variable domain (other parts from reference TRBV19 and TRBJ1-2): DGGITQSPKYLFRKEGQNVTLSCEQNLNHDAMYWYRQDPGQGLRLIYYSQIVNDFQKGDIAEGYSVSREKKESFPLTVTSAQKNPTAFYLCASMGGFYGYTFGSGTRLTVV.

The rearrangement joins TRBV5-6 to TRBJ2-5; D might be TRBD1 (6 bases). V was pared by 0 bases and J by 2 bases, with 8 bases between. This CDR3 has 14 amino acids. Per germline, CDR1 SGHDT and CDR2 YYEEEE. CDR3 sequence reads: CASSLDREQETQYF. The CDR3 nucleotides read TGTGCCAGCAGCTTGGACAGGGAACAAGAGACCCAGTACTTC.

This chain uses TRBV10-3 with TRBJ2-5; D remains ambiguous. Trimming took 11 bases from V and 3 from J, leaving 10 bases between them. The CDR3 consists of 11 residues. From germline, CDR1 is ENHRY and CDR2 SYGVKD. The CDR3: CAAQTEETQYF. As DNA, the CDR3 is TGTGCCGCGCAGACTGAAGAGACCCAGTACTTC.

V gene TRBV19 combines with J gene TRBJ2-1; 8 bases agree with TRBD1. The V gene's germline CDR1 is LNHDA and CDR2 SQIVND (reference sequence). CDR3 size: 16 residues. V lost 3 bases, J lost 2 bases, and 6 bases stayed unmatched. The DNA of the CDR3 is TGTGCCAGTAGTATCGGGACAGGAGGACCCTACAATGAGCAGTTCTTC. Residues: CASSIGTGGPYNEQFF.

The CDR3 nucleotides read TGTGCCAGCAGGAGACAGGACCTCTACGAGCAGTACTTC. It translates to CASRRQDLYEQYF. The gene calls are TRBV6-5 and TRBJ2-7; tentatively, D is TRBD1 (6 bases). Trimming removed 6 bases from V and 3 bases from J, with 12 bases in between. The V gene's germline CDR1 is MNHEY and CDR2 SVGAGI. This CDR3 is built from 13 residues.

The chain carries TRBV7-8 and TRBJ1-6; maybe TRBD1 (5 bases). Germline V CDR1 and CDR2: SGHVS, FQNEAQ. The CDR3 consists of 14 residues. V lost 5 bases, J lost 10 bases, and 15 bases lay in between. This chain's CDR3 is CASSSGGFWSPLHF. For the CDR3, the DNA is TGTGCCAGCAGCAGCGGGGGTTTTTGGTCACCCCTCCACTTT.

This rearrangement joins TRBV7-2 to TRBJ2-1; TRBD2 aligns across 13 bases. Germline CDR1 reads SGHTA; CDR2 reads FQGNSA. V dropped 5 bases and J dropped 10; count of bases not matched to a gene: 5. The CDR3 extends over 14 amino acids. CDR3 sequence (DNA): TGTGCCAGCAGCGGGACTAGCGGGGCGGGAGAGCAGTTCTTC. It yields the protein CASSGTSGAGEQFF.

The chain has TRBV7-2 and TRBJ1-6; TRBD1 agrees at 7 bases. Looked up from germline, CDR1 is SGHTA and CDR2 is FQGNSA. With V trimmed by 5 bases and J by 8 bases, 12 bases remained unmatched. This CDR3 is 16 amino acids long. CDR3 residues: CASSIRTGLAYSPLHF. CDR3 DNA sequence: TGTGCCAGCAGCATCCGGACAGGCTTGGCATATTCACCCCTCCACTTT.

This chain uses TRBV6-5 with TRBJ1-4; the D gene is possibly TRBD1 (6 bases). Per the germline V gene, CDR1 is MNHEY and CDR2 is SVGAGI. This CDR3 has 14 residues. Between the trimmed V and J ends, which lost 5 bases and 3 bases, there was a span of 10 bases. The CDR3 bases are TGTGCCAGCAGTCCACAGGGAGCTAATGAAAAACTGTTTTTT. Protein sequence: CASSPQGANEKLFF.

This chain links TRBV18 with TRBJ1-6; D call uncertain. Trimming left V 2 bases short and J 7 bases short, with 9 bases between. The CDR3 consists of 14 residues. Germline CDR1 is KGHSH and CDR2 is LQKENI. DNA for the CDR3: TGTGCCAGCTCACCAAACAACCCCAATTCACCCCTCCACTTT. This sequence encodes CASSPNNPNSPLHF.

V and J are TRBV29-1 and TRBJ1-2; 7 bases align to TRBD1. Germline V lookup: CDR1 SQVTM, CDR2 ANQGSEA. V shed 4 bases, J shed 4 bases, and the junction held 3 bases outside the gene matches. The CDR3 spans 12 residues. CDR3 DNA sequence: TGCAGCGTTGGGGACAGCGCCTATGGCTACACCTTC. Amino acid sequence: CSVGDSAYGYTF.

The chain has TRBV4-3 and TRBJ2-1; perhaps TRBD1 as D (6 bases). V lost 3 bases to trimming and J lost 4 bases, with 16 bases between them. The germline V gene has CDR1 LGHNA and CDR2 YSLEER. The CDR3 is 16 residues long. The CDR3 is CASSQDRGMGYNEQFF. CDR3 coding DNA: TGCGCCAGCAGCCAGGATAGGGGGATGGGTTACAATGAGCAGTTCTTC.

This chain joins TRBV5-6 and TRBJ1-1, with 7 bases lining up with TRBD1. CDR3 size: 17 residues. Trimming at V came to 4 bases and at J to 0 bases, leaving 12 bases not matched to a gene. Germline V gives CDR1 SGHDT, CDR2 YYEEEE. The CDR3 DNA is TGTGCCAGCAGCGATACCGGACAGGCCTTGATGAACACTGAAGCTTTCTTT. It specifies CASSDTGQALMNTEAFF.

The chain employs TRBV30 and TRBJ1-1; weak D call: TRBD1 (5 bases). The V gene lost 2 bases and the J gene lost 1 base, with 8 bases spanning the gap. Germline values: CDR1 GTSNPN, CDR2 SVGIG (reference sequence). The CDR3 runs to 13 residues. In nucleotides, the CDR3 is TGTGCCTGGAGTAAGCAGGGGAACACTGAAGCTTTCTTT. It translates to CAWSKQGNTEAFF.

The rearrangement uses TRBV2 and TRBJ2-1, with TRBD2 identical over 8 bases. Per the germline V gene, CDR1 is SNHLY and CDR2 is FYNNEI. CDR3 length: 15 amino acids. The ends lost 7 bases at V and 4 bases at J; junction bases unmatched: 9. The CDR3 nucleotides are TGTGCCAGCACCCAAGCGGGGGACAATTACAATGAGCAGTTCTTC. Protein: CASTQAGDNYNEQFF.

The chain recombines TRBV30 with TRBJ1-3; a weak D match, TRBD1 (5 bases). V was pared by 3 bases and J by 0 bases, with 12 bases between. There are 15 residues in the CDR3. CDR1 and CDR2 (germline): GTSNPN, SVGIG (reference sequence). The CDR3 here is CAWRGMGGSGNTIYF. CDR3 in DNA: TGTGCCTGGAGGGGTATGGGGGGCTCTGGAAACACCATATATTTT.

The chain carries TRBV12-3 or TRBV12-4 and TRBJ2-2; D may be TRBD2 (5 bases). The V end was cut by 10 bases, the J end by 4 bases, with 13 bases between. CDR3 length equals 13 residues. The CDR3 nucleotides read TGTGCCACCGGGGAGACAACCACCGGGGAGCTGTTTTTT. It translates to CATGETTTGELFF.

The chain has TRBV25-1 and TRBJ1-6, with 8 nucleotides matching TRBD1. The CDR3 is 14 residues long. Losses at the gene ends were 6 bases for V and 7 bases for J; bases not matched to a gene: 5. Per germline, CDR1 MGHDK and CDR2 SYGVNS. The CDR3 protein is CASSLTGGNSPLHF. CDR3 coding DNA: TGTGCCAGCAGCCTCACAGGGGGGAATTCACCCCTCCACTTT. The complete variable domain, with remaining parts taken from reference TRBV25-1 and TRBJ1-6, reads EADIYQTPRYLVIGTGKKITLECSQTMGHDKMYWYQQDPGMELHLIHYSYGVNSTEKGDLSSESTVSRIRTEHFPLTLESARPSHTSQYLCASSLTGGNSPLHFGNGTRLTVT.

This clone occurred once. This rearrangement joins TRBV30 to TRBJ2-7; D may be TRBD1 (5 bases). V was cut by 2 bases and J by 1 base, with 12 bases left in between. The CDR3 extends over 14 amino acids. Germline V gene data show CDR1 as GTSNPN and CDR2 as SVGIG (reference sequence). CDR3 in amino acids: CAWSSGQASYEQYF. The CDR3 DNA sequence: TGTGCCTGGAGTTCAGGGCAAGCGTCCTACGAGCAGTACTTC. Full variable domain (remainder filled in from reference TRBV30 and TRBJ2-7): SQTIHQWPATLVQPVGSPLSLECTVEGTSNPNLYWYRQAAGRGLQLLFYSVGIGQISSEVPQNLSASRPQDRQFILSSKKLLLSDSGFYLCAWSSGQASYEQYFGPGTRLTVT.

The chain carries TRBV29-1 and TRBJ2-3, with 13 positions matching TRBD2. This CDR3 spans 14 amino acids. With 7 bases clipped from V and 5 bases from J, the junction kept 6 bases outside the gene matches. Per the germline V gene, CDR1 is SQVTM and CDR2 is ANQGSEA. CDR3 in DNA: TGCAGCGGAACGGGACTAGCGGGGAGAGATACGCAGTATTTT. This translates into CSGTGLAGRDTQYF.

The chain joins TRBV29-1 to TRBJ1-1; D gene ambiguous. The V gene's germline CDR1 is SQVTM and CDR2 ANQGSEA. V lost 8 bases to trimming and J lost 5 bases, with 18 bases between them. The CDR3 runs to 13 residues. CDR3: CSLAEAGRTEAFF. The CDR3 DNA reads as TGCAGCCTAGCGGAGGCGGGCAGGACTGAAGCTTTCTTT. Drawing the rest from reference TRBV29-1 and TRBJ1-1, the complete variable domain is SAVISQKPSRDICQRGTSLTIQCQVDSQVTMMFWYRQQPGQSLTLIATANQGSEATYESGFVIDKFPISRPNLTFSTLTVSNMSPEDSSIYLCSLAEAGRTEAFFGQGTRLTVV.

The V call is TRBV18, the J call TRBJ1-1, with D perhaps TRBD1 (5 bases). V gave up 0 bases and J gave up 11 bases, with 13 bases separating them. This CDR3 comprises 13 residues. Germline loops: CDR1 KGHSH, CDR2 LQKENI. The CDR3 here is CASSPPRQPVAFF. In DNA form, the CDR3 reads TGTGCCAGCTCACCACCTAGACAGCCCGTTGCTTTCTTT.